This TCR beta chain was recorded in a study of cytomegalovirus exposure and HLA in healthy donors. The CDR3 runs 14 residues. Trimming took off 0 bases at V and 5 bases at J, with 11 bases between the two ends. Germline V CDR1 and CDR2: SGHRS, YFSETQ. The PCR ran on 60 Vbeta and 13 Jbeta primers. Here immunoSEQ multiplex PCR was the method, and the copy in TCRdb shows in-frame clones only, minus some. This sample has some 120,000 clones, with 80% to 85% found just once. The origin of this receptor is a human donor in good health. The chain joins TRBV5-1 to TRBJ1-1; D is unresolved. Sequenced input: PBMCs. CDR3 amino acids: CASSLEDHATEAFF. In DNA, the CDR3 is TGCGCCAGCAGCTTGGAAGATCACGCGACTGAAGCTTTCTTT.